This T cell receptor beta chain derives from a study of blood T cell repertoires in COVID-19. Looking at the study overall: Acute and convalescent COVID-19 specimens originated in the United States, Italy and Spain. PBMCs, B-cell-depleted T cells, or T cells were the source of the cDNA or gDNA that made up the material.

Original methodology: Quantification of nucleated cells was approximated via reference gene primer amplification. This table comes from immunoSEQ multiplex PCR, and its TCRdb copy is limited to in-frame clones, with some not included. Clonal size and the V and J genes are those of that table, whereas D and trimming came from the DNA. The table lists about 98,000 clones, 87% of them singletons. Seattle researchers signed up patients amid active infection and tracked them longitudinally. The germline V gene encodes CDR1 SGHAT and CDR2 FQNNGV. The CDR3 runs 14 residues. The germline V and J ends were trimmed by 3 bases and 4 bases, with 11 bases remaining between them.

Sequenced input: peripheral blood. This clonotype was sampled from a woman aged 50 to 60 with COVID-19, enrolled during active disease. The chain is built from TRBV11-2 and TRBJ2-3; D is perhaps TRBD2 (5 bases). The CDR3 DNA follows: TGTGCCAGCAGCTTTACGAGGGTGGCAGATACGCAGTATTTT. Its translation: CASSFTRVADTQYF.